This T cell receptor (beta chain) was identified in a study of T cells in Graves' hyperthyroidism and ophthalmopathy. General observations from the study: Also found in blood were most expanded thyroid clonotypes above 0.001. Stable hyperthyroidism was separated from ophthalmopathy by a model based on 13 V-J features.

From germline, CDR1 is DFQATT and CDR2 SNEGSKA (reference sequence). This CDR3 is 13 amino acids long. Trimming stripped 6 bases from V and 4 bases from J, with 15 bases between. Concerning this clonotype itself: Its specificity is not known.

TCR beta CDR3 region amplification was performed from RNA transcripts. Using the HTBI primer set, a first-round RT-PCR was run on the TCR CDR3. TCRdb re-derived calls from the multiplex PCR reads in MiXCR, one entry per CDR3 protein. The sample consists of around 350,000 distinct CDR3 sequences, around 13% of them appearing once. The definition of stable Graves' hyperthyroidism was no ophthalmopathy progression within 18 months. The authors took PBMCs from 10 ml fresh peripheral blood. This sequence was found in a woman aged 18-29 years with Graves' hyperthyroidism. Sequencing was carried out using blood. V is TRBV20-1 and J is TRBJ1-2; no clear D gene. The CDR3 nucleotides read TGCAGTGCCCCCCAGGATTCGTTCTATGGCTACACCTTC. Its translation: CSAPQDSFYGYTF.